This passage covers 8 T cell receptor beta chains from one sample sequenced in a study of shared clonotypes between healthy human individuals. Some clones are missing from TCRdb's copy, which holds only in-frame ones; the method was immunoSEQ multiplex PCR. The data contain more than 2,000,000 clones, 93% of them singletons. Input material: naive CD4+ T cells from PBMCs. Subset in this sample: CD45RA+ positively selected. These receptors were collected from a man aged 18 to 30 in good health. Some clones in this sample may be carry-over from other donors' samples.

This clone was seen just once. The genes are TRBV7-8 and TRBJ2-1, with 8 bases fitting TRBD1. V lost 5 bases to trimming and J lost 9 bases; unmatched junction nucleotides: 6. Germline lookup yields CDR1 SGHVS and CDR2 FQNEAQ. The CDR3 is 13 amino acids. CDR3 in amino acids: CASSPYRGSEQFF. CDR3 DNA: TGTGCCAGCAGCCCTTACAGGGGGAGTGAGCAGTTCTTC.

The chain joins TRBV6-5 to TRBJ2-4; D uncertain. The germline CDR1 and CDR2 sequences are MNHEY and SVGAGI. This CDR3 spans 15 amino acids. V was trimmed by 5 bases and J by 0 bases, leaving 11 bases between them. Written as DNA, the CDR3 is TGTGCCAGCAGTGGGTCCGCTATAGCCAAAAACATTCAGTACTTC. This sequence encodes CASSGSAIAKNIQYF.

V and J are TRBV5-1 and TRBJ2-5, with 7 nucleotides matching TRBD2. This CDR3 has 17 amino acids. Germline V gives CDR1 SGHRS, CDR2 YFSETQ. V trimming: 0 bases; J trimming: 4 bases; junction bases outside the gene matches: 12. The CDR3 sequence: CASSLAEGRAQGETQYF. CDR3 coding DNA: TGCGCCAGCAGCTTGGCTGAGGGGAGGGCCCAAGGAGAGACCCAGTACTTC.

This clone was seen more than once but under ten times. This sample includes further DNA sequences coding for the same CDR3. The J gene is TRBJ2-7, the V gene TRBV7-9; D is unclear. The CDR3 is 12 amino acids. Trimming removed 1 base at V and 3 bases at J, with 4 bases between. In germline, CDR1 is SEHNR, CDR2 FQNEAQ (reference sequence). As DNA, the CDR3 is TGTGCCAGCAGCTTAGTCGGCTACGAGCAGTACTTC. Its translation: CASSLVGYEQYF.

The V call is TRBV5-1, the J call TRBJ2-7, with 10 bases identical to TRBD2. The germline gives CDR1 SGHRS, CDR2 YFSETQ. The J segment lost 6 bases and the V segment lost 4 bases, leaving 10 bases of the junction unmatched. The CDR3 sequence is 15 residues long. CDR3 in amino acids: CASSIASGSGVEQYF. The CDR3 coding sequence is TGCGCCAGCAGCATCGCTAGCGGGAGTGGGGTCGAGCAGTACTTC.

V gene TRBV7-2 combines with J gene TRBJ2-7; 15 nucleotides line up with TRBD2. CDR3 length: 18 amino acids. The ends lost 2 bases at V and 1 base at J; junction bases unmatched: 6. Germline values: CDR1 SGHTA, CDR2 FQGNSA. The chain's CDR3 is CASSLIRTSGRESYEQYF. The CDR3 DNA reads TGTGCCAGCAGCTTAATCCGGACTAGCGGGAGGGAATCCTACGAGCAGTACTTC.

The chain has TRBV27 and TRBJ1-1; no firm D call. In germline, CDR1 is MNHEY, CDR2 SMNVEV (reference sequence). The CDR3 sequence is 14 residues long. V dropped 3 bases and J dropped 0 bases, with 8 bases sitting between them. The CDR3 sequence is CASSFLGMNTEAFF. As DNA, the CDR3 is TGTGCCAGCAGTTTCCTGGGTATGAACACTGAAGCTTTCTTT.

This sequence joins TRBV7-2 and TRBJ2-7, with 11 bases that match TRBD2. Looked up from germline, CDR1 is SGHTA and CDR2 is FQGNSA. Germline trimming cut 5 bases from V and 4 bases from J; bases unmatched to any gene: 4. The CDR3 runs to 14 residues. CDR3 region: CASSRLAGPYEQYF. The CDR3 DNA is TGTGCCAGCAGCCGACTAGCGGGACCGTACGAGCAGTACTTC. Full variable domain (outside the CDR3, taken from reference TRBV7-2 and TRBJ2-7): GAGVSQSPSNKVTEKGKDVELRCDPISGHTALYWYRQSLGQGLEFLIYFQGNSAPDKSGLPSDRFSAERTGGSVSTLTIQRTQQEDSAVYLCASSRLAGPYEQYFGPGTRLTVT.